This T cell receptor beta chain is drawn from a study of metastatic and nonmetastatic thyroid tumors. Before thyroid surgery, none of the patients had received any treatment. This clone was counted many times. Antigen: not known. Source study methods: For papillary thyroid cancer, a distant-metastasis classifier was constructed from CDR3 differences observed across clinicopathological groups. MiXCR re-clonotyped the PCR reads for TCRdb. TCRdb assigned the V and J calls; the authors' analysis was not used. In the table there are fewer than 45,000 clones, about 20% of which are singletons. The CDR3 is made up of 13 amino acids. Germline V gene data show CDR1 as MDHEN and CDR2 as SYDVKM. The V gene end was trimmed by 7 bases and the J gene end by 5 bases; junction bases not matched to a gene: 5. Points from the study as a whole: Across blood and tumor, TCR beta diversity in malignant thyroid tumors was reportedly significantly higher than in benign nodules.

The receptor comes from a female donor with papillary thyroid cancer or a benign thyroid nodule (not recorded which). Some clones in this sample may be carry-over from other donors' samples. Sequenced sample: blood. The chain links TRBV28 to TRBJ2-1; 7 nucleotides match TRBD1. The CDR3 DNA reads TGTGCCAGCACAGGGGGTTTCCACAATGAGCAGTTCTTC. This gives the protein CASTGGFHNEQFF.